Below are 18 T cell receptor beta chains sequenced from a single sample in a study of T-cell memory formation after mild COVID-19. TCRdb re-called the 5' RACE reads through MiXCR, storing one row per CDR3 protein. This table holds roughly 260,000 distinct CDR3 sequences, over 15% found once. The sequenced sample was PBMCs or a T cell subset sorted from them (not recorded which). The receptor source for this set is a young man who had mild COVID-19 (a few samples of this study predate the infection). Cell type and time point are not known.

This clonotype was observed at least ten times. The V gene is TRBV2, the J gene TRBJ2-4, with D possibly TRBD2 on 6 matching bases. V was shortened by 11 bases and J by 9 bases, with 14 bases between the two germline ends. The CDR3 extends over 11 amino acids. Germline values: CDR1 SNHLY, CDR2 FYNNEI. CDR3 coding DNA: TGTGCCGGAGGGGACTTGGGCATTCAGTACTTC. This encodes CAGGDLGIQYF.

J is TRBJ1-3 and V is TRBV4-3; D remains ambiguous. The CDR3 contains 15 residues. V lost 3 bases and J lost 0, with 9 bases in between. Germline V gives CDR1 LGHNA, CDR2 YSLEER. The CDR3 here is CASSQLSPSGNTIYF. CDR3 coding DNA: TGCGCCAGCAGCCAGCTGTCACCCTCTGGAAACACCATATATTTT.

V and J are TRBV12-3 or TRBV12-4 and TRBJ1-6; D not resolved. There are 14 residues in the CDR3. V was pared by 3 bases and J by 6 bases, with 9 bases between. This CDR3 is CASSFAFGNSPLHF. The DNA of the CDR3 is TGTGCCAGCAGTTTCGCCTTTGGTAATTCACCCCTCCACTTT.

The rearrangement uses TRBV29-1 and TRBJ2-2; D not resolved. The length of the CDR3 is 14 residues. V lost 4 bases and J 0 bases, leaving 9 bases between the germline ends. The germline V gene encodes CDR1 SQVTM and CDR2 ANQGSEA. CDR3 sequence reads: CSVVGRTNTGELFF. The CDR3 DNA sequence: TGCAGCGTTGTGGGCAGAACGAACACCGGGGAGCTGTTTTTT.

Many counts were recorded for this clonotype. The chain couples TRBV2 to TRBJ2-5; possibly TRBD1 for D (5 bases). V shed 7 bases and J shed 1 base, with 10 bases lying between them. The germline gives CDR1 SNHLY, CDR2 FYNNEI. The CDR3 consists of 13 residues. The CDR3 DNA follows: TGTGCCAGCACCAGACAGACCCAAGAGACCCAGTACTTC. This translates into CASTRQTQETQYF.

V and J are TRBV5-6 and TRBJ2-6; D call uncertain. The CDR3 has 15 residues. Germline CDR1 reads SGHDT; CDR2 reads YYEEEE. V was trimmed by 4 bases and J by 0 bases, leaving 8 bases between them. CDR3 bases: TGTGCCAGCAGCGCCTATAGCTCTGGGGCCAACGTCCTGACTTTC. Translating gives CASSAYSSGANVLTF.

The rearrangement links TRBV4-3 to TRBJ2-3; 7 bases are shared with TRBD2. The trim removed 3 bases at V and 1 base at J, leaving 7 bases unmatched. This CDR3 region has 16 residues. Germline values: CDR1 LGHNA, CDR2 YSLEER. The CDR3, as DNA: TGCGCCAGCAGCCAGTCTCTAGCGGACGGCACAGATACGCAGTATTTT. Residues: CASSQSLADGTDTQYF.

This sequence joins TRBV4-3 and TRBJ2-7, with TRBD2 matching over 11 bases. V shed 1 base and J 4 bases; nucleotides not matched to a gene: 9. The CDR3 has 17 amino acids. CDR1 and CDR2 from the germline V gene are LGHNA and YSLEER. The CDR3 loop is CASSQAWGLAAHYEQYF. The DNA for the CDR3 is TGCGCCAGCAGCCAAGCCTGGGGACTAGCGGCACATTACGAGCAGTACTTC.

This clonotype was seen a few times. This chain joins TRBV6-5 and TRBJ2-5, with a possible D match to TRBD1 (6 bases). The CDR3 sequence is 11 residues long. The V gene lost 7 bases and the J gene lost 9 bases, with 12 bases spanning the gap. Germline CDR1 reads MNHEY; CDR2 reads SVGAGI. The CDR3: CASTTGRAQYF. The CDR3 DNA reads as TGTGCCAGCACCACAGGGCGGGCCCAGTACTTC.

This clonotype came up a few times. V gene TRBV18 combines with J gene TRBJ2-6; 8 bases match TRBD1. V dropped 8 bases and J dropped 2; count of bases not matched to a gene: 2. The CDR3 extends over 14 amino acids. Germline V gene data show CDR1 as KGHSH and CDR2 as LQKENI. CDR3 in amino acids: CASRTGTGANVLTF. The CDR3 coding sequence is TGTGCCAGCAGGACAGGGACTGGGGCCAACGTCCTGACTTTC.

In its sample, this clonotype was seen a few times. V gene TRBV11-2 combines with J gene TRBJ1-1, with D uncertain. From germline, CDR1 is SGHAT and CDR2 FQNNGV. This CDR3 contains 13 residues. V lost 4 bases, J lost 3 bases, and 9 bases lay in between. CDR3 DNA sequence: TGTGCCAGCAGCTCGATGTGGGACACTGAAGCTTTCTTT. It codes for CASSSMWDTEAFF.

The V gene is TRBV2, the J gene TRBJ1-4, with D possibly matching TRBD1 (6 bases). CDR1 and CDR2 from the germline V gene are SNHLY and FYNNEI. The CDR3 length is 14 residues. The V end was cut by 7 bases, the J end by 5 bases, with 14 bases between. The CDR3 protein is CASNNRDKNEKLFF. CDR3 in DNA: TGTGCCAGCAATAACCGGGACAAAAATGAAAAACTGTTTTTT. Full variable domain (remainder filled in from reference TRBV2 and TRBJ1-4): EPEVTQTPSHQVTQMGQEVILRCVPISNHLYFYWYRQILGQKVEFLVSFYNNEISEKSEIFDDQFSVERPDGSNFTLKIRSTKLEDSAMYFCASNNRDKNEKLFFGSGTQLSVL.

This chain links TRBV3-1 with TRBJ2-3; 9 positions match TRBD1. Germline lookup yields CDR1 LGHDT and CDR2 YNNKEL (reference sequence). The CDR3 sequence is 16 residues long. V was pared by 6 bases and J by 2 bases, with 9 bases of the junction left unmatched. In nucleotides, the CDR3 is TGTGCCAGCAGGTCGGGACAGGGCCGTTTCACAGATACGCAGTATTTT. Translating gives CASRSGQGRFTDTQYF.

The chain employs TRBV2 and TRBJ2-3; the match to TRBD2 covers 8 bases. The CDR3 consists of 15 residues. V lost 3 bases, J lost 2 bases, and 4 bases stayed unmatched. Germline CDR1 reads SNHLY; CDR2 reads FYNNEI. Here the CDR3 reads CASSDERGTTDTQYF. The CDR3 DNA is TGTGCCAGCAGTGATGAGCGGGGGACCACAGATACGCAGTATTTT.

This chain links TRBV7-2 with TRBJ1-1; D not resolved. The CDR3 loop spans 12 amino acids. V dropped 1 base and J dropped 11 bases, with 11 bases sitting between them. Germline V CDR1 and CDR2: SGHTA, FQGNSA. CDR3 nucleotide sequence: TGTGCCAGCAGCTTAGACTTCTCGAGGGCTTTCTTT. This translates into CASSLDFSRAFF.

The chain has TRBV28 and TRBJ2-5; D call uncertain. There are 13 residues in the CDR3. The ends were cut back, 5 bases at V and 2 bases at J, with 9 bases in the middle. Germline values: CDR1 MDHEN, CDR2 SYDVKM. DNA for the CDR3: TGTGCCAGCAGTAAGCCCAATCAAGAGACCCAGTACTTC. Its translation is CASSKPNQETQYF. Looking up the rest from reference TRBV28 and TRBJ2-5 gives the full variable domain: DVKVTQSSRYLVKRTGEKVFLECVQDMDHENMFWYRQDPGLGLRLIYFSYDVKMKEKGDIPEGYSVSREKKERFSLILESASTNQTSMYLCASSKPNQETQYFGPGTRLLVL.

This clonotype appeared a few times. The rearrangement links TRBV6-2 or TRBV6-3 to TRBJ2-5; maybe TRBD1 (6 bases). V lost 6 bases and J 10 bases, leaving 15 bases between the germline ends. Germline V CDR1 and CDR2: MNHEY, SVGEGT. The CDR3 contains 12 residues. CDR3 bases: TGTGCCAGCAGAGCACTACAGGGCTACCAGTACTTC. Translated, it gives CASRALQGYQYF.

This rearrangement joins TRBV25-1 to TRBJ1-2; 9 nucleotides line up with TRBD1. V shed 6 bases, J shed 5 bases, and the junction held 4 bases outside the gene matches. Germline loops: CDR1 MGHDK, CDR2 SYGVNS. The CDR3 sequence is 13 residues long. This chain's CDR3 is CASRQDRGYGYTF. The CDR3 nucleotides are TGTGCCAGCAGGCAGGACAGGGGTTATGGCTACACCTTC.